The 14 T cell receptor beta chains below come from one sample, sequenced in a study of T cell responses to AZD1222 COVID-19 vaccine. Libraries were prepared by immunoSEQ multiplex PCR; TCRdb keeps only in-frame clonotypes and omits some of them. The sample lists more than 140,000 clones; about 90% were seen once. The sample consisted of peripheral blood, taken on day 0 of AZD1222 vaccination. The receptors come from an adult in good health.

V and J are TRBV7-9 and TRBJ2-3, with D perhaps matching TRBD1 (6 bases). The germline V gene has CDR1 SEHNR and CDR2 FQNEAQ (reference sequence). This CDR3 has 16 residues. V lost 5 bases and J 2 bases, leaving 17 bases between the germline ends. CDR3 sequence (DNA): TGTGCCAGCAGCCTACGACGGCAGGGGTACACAGATACGCAGTATTTT. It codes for CASSLRRQGYTDTQYF. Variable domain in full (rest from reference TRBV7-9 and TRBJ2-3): DTGVSQNPRHKITKRGQNVTFRCDPISEHNRLYWYRQTLGQGPEFLTYFQNEAQLEKSRLLSDRFSAERPKGSFSTLEIQRTEQGDSAMYLCASSLRRQGYTDTQYFGPGTRLTVL.

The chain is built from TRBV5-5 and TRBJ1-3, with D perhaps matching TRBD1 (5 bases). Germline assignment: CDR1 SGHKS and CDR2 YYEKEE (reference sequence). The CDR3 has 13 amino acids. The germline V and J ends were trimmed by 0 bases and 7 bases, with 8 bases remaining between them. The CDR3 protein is CASSLEGANTIYF. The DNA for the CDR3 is TGTGCCAGCAGCTTGGAAGGGGCGAACACCATATATTTT. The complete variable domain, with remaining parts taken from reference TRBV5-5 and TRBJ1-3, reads DAGVTQSPTHLIKTRGQQVTLRCSPISGHKSVSWYQQVLGQGPQFIFQYYEKEERGRGNFPDRFSARQFPNYSSELNVNALLLGDSALYLCASSLEGANTIYFGEGSWLTVV.

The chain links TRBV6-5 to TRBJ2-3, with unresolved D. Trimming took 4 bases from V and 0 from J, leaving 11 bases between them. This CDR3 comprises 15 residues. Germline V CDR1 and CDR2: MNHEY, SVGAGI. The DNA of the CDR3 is TGTGCCAGCAGTTCCCATATGGGTAGCACAGATACGCAGTATTTT. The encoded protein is CASSSHMGSTDTQYF.

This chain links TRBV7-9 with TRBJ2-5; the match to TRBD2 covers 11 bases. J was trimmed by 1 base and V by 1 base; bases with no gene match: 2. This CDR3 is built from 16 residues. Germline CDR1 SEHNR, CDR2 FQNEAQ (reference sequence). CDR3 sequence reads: CASSLGLAGIQETQYF. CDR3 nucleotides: TGTGCCAGCAGCTTAGGACTAGCGGGGATCCAAGAGACCCAGTACTTC.

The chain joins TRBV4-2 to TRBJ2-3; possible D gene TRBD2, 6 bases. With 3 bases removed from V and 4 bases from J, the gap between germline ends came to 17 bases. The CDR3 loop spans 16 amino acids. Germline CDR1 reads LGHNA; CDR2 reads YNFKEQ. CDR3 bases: TGTGCCAGCAGCCATCGGCTTGGGACTTTCGCAGATACGCAGTATTTT. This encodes CASSHRLGTFADTQYF.

DNA of the CDR3: TGCGCCAGCAGCCAAGATGGGGTGGTGGGGACTAATGAAAAACTGTTTTTT. This codes for CASSQDGVVGTNEKLFF. This chain joins TRBV4-1 and TRBJ1-4; D gene unclear. V lost 0 bases to trimming and J lost 2 bases, with 13 bases between them. There are 17 residues in the CDR3. Germline CDR1 reads MGHRA; CDR2 reads YSYEKL.

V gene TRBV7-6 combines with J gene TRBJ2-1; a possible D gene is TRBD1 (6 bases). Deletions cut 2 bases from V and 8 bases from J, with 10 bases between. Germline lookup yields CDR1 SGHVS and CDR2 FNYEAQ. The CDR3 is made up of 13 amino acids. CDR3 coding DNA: TGTGCCAGCAGCTTAAAATACAGGGATGAGCAGTTCTTC. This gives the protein CASSLKYRDEQFF.

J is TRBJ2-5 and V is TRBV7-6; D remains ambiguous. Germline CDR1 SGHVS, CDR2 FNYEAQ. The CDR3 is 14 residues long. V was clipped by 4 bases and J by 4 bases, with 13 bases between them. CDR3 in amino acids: CASSSVGARETQYF. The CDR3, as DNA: TGTGCCAGCAGCTCGGTCGGTGCTAGAGAGACCCAGTACTTC.

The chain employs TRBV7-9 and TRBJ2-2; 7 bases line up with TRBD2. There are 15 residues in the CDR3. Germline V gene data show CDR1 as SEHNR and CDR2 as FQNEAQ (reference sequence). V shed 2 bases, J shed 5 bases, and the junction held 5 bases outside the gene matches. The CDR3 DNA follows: TGTGCCAGCAGCTTAACTAACGGGGGGACCGGGGAGCTGTTTTTT. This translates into CASSLTNGGTGELFF.

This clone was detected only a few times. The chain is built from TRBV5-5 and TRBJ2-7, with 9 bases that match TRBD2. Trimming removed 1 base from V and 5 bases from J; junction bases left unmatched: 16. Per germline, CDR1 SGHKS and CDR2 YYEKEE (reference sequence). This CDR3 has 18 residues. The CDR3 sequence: CASSLPLLLAGDSDEQYF. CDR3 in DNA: TGTGCCAGCAGCTTGCCCCTCTTGTTAGCGGGAGATAGCGACGAGCAGTACTTC.

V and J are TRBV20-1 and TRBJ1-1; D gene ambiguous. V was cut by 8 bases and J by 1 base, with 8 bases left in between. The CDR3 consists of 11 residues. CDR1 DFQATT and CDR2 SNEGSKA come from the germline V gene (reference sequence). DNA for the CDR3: TGCAGTCCTGGGCGGAACACTGAAGCTTTCTTT. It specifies CSPGRNTEAFF.

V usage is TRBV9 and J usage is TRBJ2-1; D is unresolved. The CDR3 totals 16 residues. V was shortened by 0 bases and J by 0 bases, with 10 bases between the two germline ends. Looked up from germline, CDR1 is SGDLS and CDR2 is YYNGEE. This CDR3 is CASSVASIGSYNEQFF. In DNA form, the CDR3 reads TGTGCCAGCAGCGTAGCCTCTATAGGCTCCTACAATGAGCAGTTCTTC.

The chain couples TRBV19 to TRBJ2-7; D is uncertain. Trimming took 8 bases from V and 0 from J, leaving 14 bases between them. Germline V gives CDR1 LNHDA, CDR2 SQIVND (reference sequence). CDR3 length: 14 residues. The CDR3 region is CASSPDDGSYEQYF. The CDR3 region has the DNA TGTGCCAGTTCTCCGGACGACGGCTCCTACGAGCAGTACTTC.

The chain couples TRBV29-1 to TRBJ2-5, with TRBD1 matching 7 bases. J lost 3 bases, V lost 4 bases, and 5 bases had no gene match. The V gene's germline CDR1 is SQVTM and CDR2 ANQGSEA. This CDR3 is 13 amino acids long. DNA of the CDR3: TGCAGCGTTGCCGGGACAGCGAAAGAGACCCAGTACTTC. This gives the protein CSVAGTAKETQYF.